The rows below give T cell receptor beta chains drawn from one sample of a study of T-cell reconstitution after alpha-beta-depleted transplantation in children. TCRdb fed the PCR reads into MiXCR, producing one record per CDR3 protein. The sample shows fewer than 250,000 distinct CDR3 sequences, roughly 8% of them seen only once. This sample comprised PBMCs, mostly from graft donor cells, obtained 180 days after TCRalphabeta/CD19-depleted stem cell transplant. The receptors derive from a male patient younger than 18 who had a stem cell transplant for acute lymphoblastic leukemia, so the T cells may come from the graft donor. Both conserved end residues are trimmed from each CDR3. Fields, in order: J gene, V gene, CDR3 protein.

j_gene: TRBJ2-7; v_gene: TRBV24-1; CDR3aa: ATDDEQY
j_gene: TRBJ1-3; v_gene: TRBV7-9; CDR3aa: ASSPQGTLANTIY
j_gene: TRBJ2-5; v_gene: TRBV6-2/TRBV6-3; CDR3aa: ASSYVLAGGEGETQY
j_gene: TRBJ2-5; v_gene: TRBV29-1; CDR3aa: SVESFGGTETQY
j_gene: TRBJ2-1; v_gene: TRBV6-1; CDR3aa: ASRNPVTGHEQF
j_gene: TRBJ1-2; v_gene: TRBV11-2; CDR3aa: VVLEGPSYGYT
j_gene: TRBJ2-7; v_gene: TRBV5-1; CDR3aa: ASSLVGGGQY
j_gene: TRBJ1-6; v_gene: TRBV28; CDR3aa: ASSVGQGNSPLH
j_gene: TRBJ2-6; v_gene: TRBV7-9; CDR3aa: ATTALTGYSGANVLT
j_gene: TRBJ1-2; v_gene: TRBV11-1; CDR3aa: ASSSGWGNGYT
j_gene: TRBJ2-5; v_gene: TRBV20-1; CDR3aa: SARDLAGAQETQY
j_gene: TRBJ2-3; v_gene: TRBV6-1; CDR3aa: ASSPGLAGSTDTQY
j_gene: TRBJ1-5; v_gene: TRBV12-3/TRBV12-4; CDR3aa: ASSPQSSNQPQH
j_gene: TRBJ2-7; v_gene: TRBV27; CDR3aa: ARNRGYEQY
j_gene: TRBJ2-7; v_gene: TRBV7-9; CDR3aa: ASSFEGPPFGEQY
j_gene: TRBJ2-2; v_gene: TRBV7-3; CDR3aa: ASSSGGGELF
j_gene: TRBJ2-1; v_gene: TRBV6-2/TRBV6-3; CDR3aa: ASSPPGWNEQF
j_gene: TRBJ2-1; v_gene: TRBV7-6; CDR3aa: ASSLGSINEQF
j_gene: TRBJ2-2; v_gene: TRBV20-1; CDR3aa: SASFLLAGGLNTGELF
j_gene: TRBJ1-2; v_gene: TRBV25-1; CDR3aa: ASSSWGYYGYT
j_gene: TRBJ2-7; v_gene: TRBV19; CDR3aa: ASSIGQRSYEQY
j_gene: TRBJ2-3; v_gene: TRBV29-1; CDR3aa: SVVRQGATDTQY
j_gene: TRBJ2-5; v_gene: TRBV27; CDR3aa: ASSFYQTNQETQY
j_gene: TRBJ2-3; v_gene: TRBV6-1; CDR3aa: ASSPGGVDTQY
j_gene: TRBJ2-1; v_gene: TRBV18; CDR3aa: ASSPLAGLNNEQF
j_gene: TRBJ2-1; v_gene: TRBV28; CDR3aa: ASSLRVGYNEQF
j_gene: TRBJ1-1; v_gene: TRBV6-2/TRBV6-3; CDR3aa: ASSYSPGGSTEAF
j_gene: TRBJ2-7; v_gene: TRBV27; CDR3aa: ASSLRGTSGQY
j_gene: TRBJ2-1; v_gene: TRBV12-3/TRBV12-4; CDR3aa: ASSFPGLYNEQF
j_gene: TRBJ1-5; v_gene: TRBV7-7; CDR3aa: ASSTEPGQPQH
j_gene: TRBJ2-1; v_gene: TRBV2; CDR3aa: ASSEWASGSPYNEQF
j_gene: TRBJ2-1; v_gene: TRBV19; CDR3aa: ASSMRDRPSSYNEQF
j_gene: TRBJ2-5; v_gene: TRBV14; CDR3aa: ASSQSPWGRETQY
j_gene: TRBJ2-5; v_gene: TRBV4-1; CDR3aa: ASSQDKWGETQY
j_gene: TRBJ2-1; v_gene: TRBV28; CDR3aa: ASSSTDASPSYNEQF
j_gene: TRBJ2-1; v_gene: TRBV20-1; CDR3aa: SVSPNSYNEQF
j_gene: TRBJ2-1; v_gene: TRBV7-9; CDR3aa: ASSLLAGNEQF